The next 2 T cell receptor beta chains were all read from a single sample in a study of response to subunit inactivated influenza vaccine (dated by TCRdb to 2016 to 2019). The library was built by means of RT-PCR. The instrument given in TCRdb is Illumina HiSeq 2500. TCRdb cleaned the public reads at Q25 with fastp, built clones with MiXCR and kept in-frame beta chains. Records with the same CDR3 protein are collapsed into one entry carrying the most frequent genes and DNA. Here the sample has about 500,000 distinct CDR3 sequences; over 10% occur a single time. The ten most abundant clones make up over 10% of the sample. The label giving this sample's time point can be read as: 45 days after influenza vaccine administration. Sample: PBMCs from blood, taken 45 days after vaccination. The source of these receptors is a man in his fifties who received an inactivated influenza vaccine. Donor details come from another sample of the same person, matched by shared clones.

This clonotype was detected many times. This chain joins TRBV12-3 or TRBV12-4 and TRBJ2-3, with D maybe TRBD2 (7 bases). The CDR3 is made up of 14 amino acids. V was pared by 3 bases and J by 6 bases, with 13 bases between. This CDR3 reads CASSFGGARDTQYF. CDR3 sequence (DNA): TGTGCCAGCAGTTTTGGGGGGGCACGGGATACGCAGTATTTT.

V is TRBV7-9 and J is TRBJ2-1; 12 bases align to TRBD2. Germline V gives CDR1 SEHNR, CDR2 FQNEAQ (reference sequence). V trimming: 2 bases; J trimming: 4 bases; junction bases outside the gene matches: 6. There are 17 residues in the CDR3. The CDR3 protein is CASSLSLGLAGYNEQFF. Written as DNA, the CDR3 is TGTGCCAGCAGCTTAAGCCTAGGACTAGCGGGATACAATGAGCAGTTCTTC. The full variable domain, rest sourced from reference TRBV7-9 and TRBJ2-1, is DTGVSQNPRHKITKRGQNVTFRCDPISEHNRLYWYRQTLGQGPEFLTYFQNEAQLEKSRLLSDRFSAERPKGSFSTLEIQRTEQGDSAMYLCASSLSLGLAGYNEQFFGPGTRLTVL.